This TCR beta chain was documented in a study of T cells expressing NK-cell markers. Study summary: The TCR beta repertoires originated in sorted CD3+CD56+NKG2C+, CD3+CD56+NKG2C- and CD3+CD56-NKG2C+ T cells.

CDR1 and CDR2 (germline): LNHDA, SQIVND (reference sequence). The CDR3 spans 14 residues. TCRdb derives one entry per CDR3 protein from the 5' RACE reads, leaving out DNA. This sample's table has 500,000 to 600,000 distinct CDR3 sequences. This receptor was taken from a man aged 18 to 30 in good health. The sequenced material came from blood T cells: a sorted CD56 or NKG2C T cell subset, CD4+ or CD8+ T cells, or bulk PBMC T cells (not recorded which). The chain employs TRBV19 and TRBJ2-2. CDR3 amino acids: CASSIKAATGELFF.